This T cell receptor beta chain was obtained from a study of early stage breast cancer tumors. About the study: Among around twelve ER+/PR+/HER2- tumors, eight were ductal, four lobular.

Looked up from germline, CDR1 is LNHDA and CDR2 is SQIVND (reference sequence). V was shortened by 7 bases and J by 4 bases, with 7 bases between the two germline ends. There are 12 residues in the CDR3. To note about this clone: The antigen remains undetermined.

Study-level findings and limits: Compared with adjacent normal breast, tumors showed about 2.3-fold denser, more clonal T cells.

Each sample had two DNA replicates, about 0.47 ug blood or about 1.5 ug tissue. Produced via immunoSEQ multiplex PCR; TCRdb's table is partial and in-frame only. The sample yields around 31,000 clones, around 75% seen once. Sequenced input: breast tumor tissue. The chain couples TRBV19 to TRBJ2-2; D unresolved. The clonotype comes from a person aged 30 to 40 with breast cancer. CDR3 in amino acids: CASTRFTGELFF. CDR3 in DNA: TGTGCCAGTACTCGGTTCACCGGGGAGCTGTTTTTT.